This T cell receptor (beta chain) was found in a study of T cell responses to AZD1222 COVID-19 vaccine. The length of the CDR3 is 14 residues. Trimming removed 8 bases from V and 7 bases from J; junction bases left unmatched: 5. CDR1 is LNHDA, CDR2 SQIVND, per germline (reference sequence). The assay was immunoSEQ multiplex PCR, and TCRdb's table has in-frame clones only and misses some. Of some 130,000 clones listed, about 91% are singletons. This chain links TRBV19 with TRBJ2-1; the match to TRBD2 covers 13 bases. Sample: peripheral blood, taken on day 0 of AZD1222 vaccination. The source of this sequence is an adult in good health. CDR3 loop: CASAGLAGENEQFF. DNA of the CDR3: TGTGCCAGTGCAGGACTAGCGGGAGAGAATGAGCAGTTCTTC.